These 18 T cell receptor beta chains originate from one sample sequenced in a study of blood T cells in healthy people across ages (dated by TCRdb to about 2015). The method was 5' RACE. Sequencing used an Illumina HiSeq 2500. The second PCR ran for about 6 to 12 cycles and used a J-beta primer mix along with a sample-barcoded 5' primer. TCRdb redid the processing of the public reads, applying fastp at Q25 and MiXCR, and retained in-frame beta chains. CDR3 protein sequences are deduplicated, and each keeps its most common genes and DNA. The sample includes about 640,000 distinct CDR3 sequences, with 58% observed a single time. The ten biggest clones cover roughly 34% of the sample. Input material: blood. These receptors all stem from a man between 60 and 70 years old in good health.

The chain employs TRBV20-1 and TRBJ1-2, with a tentative D call TRBD1 (6 bases). This CDR3 region has 13 residues. From germline, CDR1 is DFQATT and CDR2 SNEGSKA (reference sequence). Trimming left V 1 base short and J 3 bases short, with 9 bases between. The CDR3 bases are TGCAGTGCTAGAGCCAGGGGCTACTATGGCTACACCTTC. Translation: CSARARGYYGYTF.

The rearrangement uses TRBV4-2 and TRBJ2-7; 8 bases map to TRBD1. The better agreement between TRBJ2-5 and the DNA end casts doubt on the J call. The germline gives CDR1 LGHNA, CDR2 YNFKEQ. The CDR3 is 16 residues long. CDR3 coding DNA: TGTGCCAGCAGCCAAGGGGTAGGACAGGGTTTGGAGACCCAGTACTTC. Translating it yields CASSQGVGQGLETQYF.

This chain connects TRBV29-1 to TRBJ2-1; 10 nucleotides agree with TRBD1. The CDR3 runs 12 residues. Germline loops: CDR1 SQVTM, CDR2 ANQGSEA. The V and J ends lost 6 bases and 10 bases, in that order; junction bases with no gene match: 6. The CDR3 DNA is TGCAGCGTCGGACAGGGGGATGGCGAGCAGTTCTTC. Its translation is CSVGQGDGEQFF.

The chain carries TRBV2 and TRBJ2-5; 11 bases are shared with TRBD2. The junction had 8 bases not matched to a gene; V was cut back by 6 bases and J by 5 bases. CDR1 and CDR2 from the germline V gene are SNHLY and FYNNEI. This CDR3 comprises 15 residues. The CDR3 coding sequence is TGTGCCAGCAGGAAACTAGCGGGGGAGTGGGAGACCCAGTACTTC. This codes for CASRKLAGEWETQYF. The full variable domain, in which reference TRBV2 and TRBJ2-5 provide the parts outside the CDR3, is EPEVTQTPSHQVTQMGQEVILRCVPISNHLYFYWYRQILGQKVEFLVSFYNNEISEKSEIFDDQFSVERPDGSNFTLKIRSTKLEDSAMYFCASRKLAGEWETQYFGPGTRLLVL.

This clonotype occurred once. The chain links TRBV7-9 to TRBJ1-2; 8 bases align to TRBD1. The CDR3 runs to 15 residues. CDR1 SEHNR and CDR2 FQNEAQ come from the germline V gene (reference sequence). Trimming removed 4 bases from V and 5 bases from J; junction bases left unmatched: 9. CDR3 loop: CASSSRQGTGYGYTF. The CDR3 DNA follows: TGTGCCAGCAGCTCACGACAGGGGACCGGATATGGCTACACCTTC.

The J gene is TRBJ2-3, the V gene TRBV10-1; maybe TRBD1 (6 bases). The germline V gene has CDR1 WNHNN and CDR2 SYGVQD (reference sequence). This CDR3 region has 15 residues. Trimming pared 6 bases from V and 2 bases from J, leaving 15 bases between. Written as DNA, the CDR3 is TGCGCCAGCAGACCCGGAGGACAGAACACAGATACGCAGTATTTT. Its protein product is CASRPGGQNTDTQYF.

V and J are TRBV9 and TRBJ2-5; D is unclear. CDR3 length: 16 residues. Deletions cut 2 bases from V and 1 base from J, with 15 bases between. Germline CDR1 reads SGDLS; CDR2 reads YYNGEE. CDR3 nucleotides: TGTGCCAGCAGCGTCGGCGGTAGCCTGATCCAAGAGACCCAGTACTTC. It yields the protein CASSVGGSLIQETQYF.

The chain combines TRBV20-1 with TRBJ2-7; TRBD2 is a possible D gene (6 bases). V was pared by 3 bases and J by 2 bases, with 11 bases between. The CDR3 runs to 13 residues. The V gene's germline CDR1 is DFQATT and CDR2 SNEGSKA (reference sequence). The CDR3 DNA is TGCAGTGCTAGGATCCCGGGGGCCTACGAGCAGTACTTC. Residues: CSARIPGAYEQYF.

This clonotype was observed many times. The chain joins TRBV27 to TRBJ1-2; 9 nucleotides line up with TRBD1. The CDR3 is made up of 14 amino acids. CDR1 is MNHEY, CDR2 SMNVEV, per germline (reference sequence). The trim removed 5 bases at V and 4 bases at J, leaving 5 bases unmatched. The CDR3 region is CASSAGQGGYGYTF. The CDR3 region has the DNA TGTGCCAGCAGTGCGGGACAGGGAGGCTATGGCTACACCTTC.

The chain recombines TRBV4-1 with TRBJ2-3; no firm D call. Trimming pared 4 bases from V and 9 bases from J, leaving 11 bases between. Germline V gene data show CDR1 as MGHRA and CDR2 as YSYEKL. The length of the CDR3 is 12 residues. The DNA of the CDR3 is TGCGCCAGCAGCCCGCATGGATGGACGCAGTATTTT. Residues: CASSPHGWTQYF.

In its sample, this clonotype was seen a few times. The junction departs from the called germline gene at one end, perhaps through a read error. CDR3 bases: TGTACCAGCAGCCCCCAAGAGACCCAGTACTTC. This encodes CTSSPQETQYF. The chain couples TRBV6-2 or TRBV6-3 to TRBJ2-5, with D unclear. Per the germline V gene, CDR1 is MNHEY and CDR2 is SVGEGT. The CDR3 is 11 amino acids.

The table lists this clonotype with a few counts. The chain carries TRBV7-2 and TRBJ2-3; possible D gene TRBD2, 5 bases. This CDR3 contains 15 residues. Per the germline V gene, CDR1 is SGHTA and CDR2 is FQGNSA. V was shortened by 5 bases and J by 3 bases, with 15 bases between the two germline ends. CDR3 protein: CASSRMTTRTDTQYF. The CDR3 coding sequence is TGTGCCAGCAGCCGTATGACTACACGGACAGATACGCAGTATTTT. The complete variable domain, with remaining parts taken from reference TRBV7-2 and TRBJ2-3, reads GAGVSQSPSNKVTEKGKDVELRCDPISGHTALYWYRQSLGQGLEFLIYFQGNSAPDKSGLPSDRFSAERTGGSVSTLTIQRTQQEDSAVYLCASSRMTTRTDTQYFGPGTRLTVL.

The V and J genes are TRBV9 and TRBJ2-3, with a tentative D call TRBD2 (6 bases). The V gene's germline CDR1 is SGDLS and CDR2 YYNGEE. CDR3 size: 14 residues. V dropped 0 bases and J dropped 1 base, with 6 bases sitting between them. The CDR3 region is CASSVGEGTDTQYF. The CDR3 coding sequence is TGTGCCAGCAGCGTAGGGGAGGGCACAGATACGCAGTATTTT.

The chain employs TRBV29-1 and TRBJ2-1; D call uncertain. This CDR3 contains 11 residues. CDR1 is SQVTM, CDR2 ANQGSEA, per germline. V dropped 3 bases and J dropped 13 bases, with 13 bases sitting between them. In nucleotides, the CDR3 is TGCAGCGTTGAGGCGAGTCACTCCCAGTTCTTC. Its protein product is CSVEASHSQFF.

This clonotype was seen just once. The chain recombines TRBV21-1 with TRBJ2-1; the table assigns TRBD1, which was not confirmed against the DNA. TRBV21-1 counts as a pseudogene. The CDR3 spans 15 residues. CDR3 coding DNA: TGTGCCAGCAGCAAAGGTGGGACAGGGCAGGATGAGCAGTTCTTC. This sequence encodes CASSKGGTGQDEQFF.

The V and J genes are TRBV7-6 and TRBJ1-6; no definite D call. The V gene lost 8 bases and the J gene lost 4 bases, with 12 bases spanning the gap. The CDR3 sequence is 14 residues long. The germline gives CDR1 SGHVS, CDR2 FNYEAQ. The chain's CDR3 is CASGSIGYNSPLHF. CDR3 nucleotides: TGTGCCAGCGGTTCTATCGGGTATAATTCACCCCTCCACTTT.

The chain joins TRBV20-1 to TRBJ1-2; no reliable D call. The CDR3 length is 13 residues. Germline CDR1 is DFQATT and CDR2 is SNEGSKA (reference sequence). The V end was cut by 3 bases, the J end by 5 bases, with 13 bases between. In DNA form, the CDR3 reads TGCAGTGCTAGGGTGGGGTTAGGGTATGGCTACACCTTC. Translation gives CSARVGLGYGYTF.

In its sample, this clonotype was seen a few times. The V call is TRBV2, the J call TRBJ2-1; 7 bases agree with TRBD2. CDR3 length equals 17 residues. CDR1 is SNHLY and CDR2 is FYNNEI in the germline V gene. The V segment lost 2 bases and the J segment 0 bases; nucleotides outside the gene matches: 7. The CDR3 is CASSERASGSSYNEQFF. CDR3 in DNA: TGTGCCAGCAGTGAACGGGCTAGCGGAAGCTCCTACAATGAGCAGTTCTTC.